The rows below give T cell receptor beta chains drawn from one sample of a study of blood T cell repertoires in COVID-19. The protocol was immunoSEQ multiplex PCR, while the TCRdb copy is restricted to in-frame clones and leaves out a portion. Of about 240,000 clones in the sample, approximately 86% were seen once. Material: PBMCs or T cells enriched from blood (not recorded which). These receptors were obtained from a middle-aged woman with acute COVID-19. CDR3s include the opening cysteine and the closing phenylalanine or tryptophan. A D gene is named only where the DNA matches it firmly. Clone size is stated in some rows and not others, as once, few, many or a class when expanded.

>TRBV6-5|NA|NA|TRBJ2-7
CASSYVPLGGGEQYF
TGTGCCAGCAGTTATGTTCCTCTCGGGGGAGGCGAGCAGTACTTC
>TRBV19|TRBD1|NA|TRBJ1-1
CASSLSGTGGPDSEAFF
TGTGCCAGTAGTTTATCCGGGACAGGGGGCCCAGATAGTGAAGCTTTCTTT
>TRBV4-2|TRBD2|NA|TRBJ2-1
CASSQAWRERNEQFF
TGTGCCAGCAGCCAAGCGTGGCGGGAGCGGAATGAGCAGTTCTTC
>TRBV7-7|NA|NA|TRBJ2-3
CASSRGEGDVQYF
TGTGCTAGCAGCAGGGGGGAGGGAGACGTGCAGTATTTT
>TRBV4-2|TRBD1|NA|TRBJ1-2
CASSQYRGSNYGYTF
TGTGCCAGCAGCCAATACAGGGGGTCTAACTATGGCTACACCTTC
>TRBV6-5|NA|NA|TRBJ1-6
CASRRYNSPLHF
TGTGCCAGCAGACGGTATAATTCACCCCTCCACTTT
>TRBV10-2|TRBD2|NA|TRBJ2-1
CASSESHGASGNGEQFF
TGCGCCAGCAGTGAGTCCCATGGGGCTAGCGGGAACGGTGAGCAGTTCTTC
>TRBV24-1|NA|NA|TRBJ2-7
CATSDWGGYEQYF
TGTGCCACCAGTGACTGGGGCGGCTACGAGCAGTACTTC
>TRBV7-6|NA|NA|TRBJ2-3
CASSSPVQGGATDTQYF
TGTGCCAGCAGCTCCCCGGTACAGGGTGGGGCCACAGATACGCAGTATTTT
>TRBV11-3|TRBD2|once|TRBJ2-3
CASSLDPSGSDTQYF
TGTGCCAGCAGCTTAGATCCTAGCGGGTCAGATACGCAGTATTTT
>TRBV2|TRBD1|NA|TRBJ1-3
CASSAGQGLGNTIYF
TGTGCCAGCAGTGCGGGACAGGGACTAGGAAACACCATATATTTT
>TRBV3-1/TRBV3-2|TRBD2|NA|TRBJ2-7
CASSQVAGEAYEQYF
TGTGCCAGCAGCCAAGTAGCGGGGGAAGCCTACGAGCAGTACTTC
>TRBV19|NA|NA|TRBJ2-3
CASSRFLSGTDTQYF
TGTGCCAGTAGTCGCTTCCTGAGTGGCACAGATACGCAGTATTTT
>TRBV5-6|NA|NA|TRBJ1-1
CASSGDTPSGAFF
TGTGCCAGCAGCGGGGACACCCCCTCAGGAGCTTTCTTT